This T cell receptor (beta chain) was identified during a study of identical twins. TCRdb re-analysed the 5' RACE reads in MiXCR, keeping a single row per CDR3 protein. This table holds about 260,000 distinct CDR3 sequences, roughly 7% found once. The CDR3 spans 15 residues. V lost 0 bases, J lost 2 bases, and 11 bases lay in between. The germline gives CDR1 WNHNN, CDR2 SYGVQD (reference sequence). This sample also belongs to another study, concerning yellow fever vaccine responses in identical twins.

The receptor's source is a young woman in good health. The chain carries TRBV10-1 and TRBJ2-7, with a tentative D call TRBD2 (6 bases). Source material: memory (CD45RO+) T cells sorted from blood. CDR3 loop: CASSESISGAYEQYF. The DNA of the CDR3 is TGCGCCAGCAGTGAGTCGATTAGCGGCGCCTACGAGCAGTACTTC.